The rows below give T cell receptor beta chains drawn from one sample of a study of shared clonotypes between healthy human individuals. Clones were sequenced by immunoSEQ multiplex PCR, and TCRdb holds only the in-frame ones, with some missing. The sample records around 700,000 clones, 72% being singletons. Sequencing used memory CD4+ T cells sorted from blood. The receptor set was obtained from a young woman in good health. Each CDR3 is given with its conserved first and last residue. D genes are given only for firm matches. Clone size is shown for a subset of rows, as once, few, many or a class of expanded clone.

v_gene: TRBV28; abundance: .; j_gene: TRBJ1-5; d_gene: .; CDR3nt: TGTGCCAGCAGTTTGGTTAGCAATCAGCCCCAGCATTTT; CDR3aa: CASSLVSNQPQHF
v_gene: TRBV7-9; abundance: .; j_gene: TRBJ2-6; d_gene: .; CDR3nt: TGTGCCAGCAGCCCAGGGACCGGGGTCGGCTCTGGGGCCAACGTCCTGACTTTC; CDR3aa: CASSPGTGVGSGANVLTF
v_gene: TRBV13; abundance: .; j_gene: TRBJ1-1; d_gene: TRBD1; CDR3nt: TGTGCCAGCAGCACACGACAGGGGAGGGGCACTGAAGCTTTCTTT; CDR3aa: CASSTRQGRGTEAFF
v_gene: TRBV5-1; abundance: .; j_gene: TRBJ1-2; d_gene: .; CDR3nt: TGCGCCAGCAGCGGGGGCTATGGCTACACCTTC; CDR3aa: CASSGGYGYTF
v_gene: TRBV29-1; abundance: .; j_gene: TRBJ1-1; d_gene: .; CDR3nt: TGCAGCGCCGCGGGGCTGGTGAACACTGAAGCTTTCTTT; CDR3aa: CSAAGLVNTEAFF
v_gene: TRBV29-1; abundance: .; j_gene: TRBJ2-5; d_gene: TRBD2; CDR3nt: TGCAGCGTTGCGGCTAGCGGGAAAGAGACCCAGTACTTC; CDR3aa: CSVAASGKETQYF
v_gene: TRBV5-4; abundance: once; j_gene: TRBJ2-7; d_gene: TRBD2; CDR3nt: TGTGCCAGCAGCTACGGACTAGCGGGAGTGGCCTACGAGCAGTACTTC; CDR3aa: CASSYGLAGVAYEQYF
v_gene: TRBV6-6; abundance: .; j_gene: TRBJ2-1; d_gene: .; CDR3nt: TGTGCCAGCAGTTACTCGAGGTCCCTTTCAAATGAGCAGTTCTTC; CDR3aa: CASSYSRSLSNEQFF
v_gene: TRBV7-8; abundance: .; j_gene: TRBJ1-3; d_gene: TRBD1; CDR3nt: TGTGCCAGCAGCTTAGGCAGGGGGCCTGGAAACACCATATATTTT; CDR3aa: CASSLGRGPGNTIYF
v_gene: TRBV20-1; abundance: few; j_gene: TRBJ2-7; d_gene: .; CDR3nt: TGCAGTGTCGGGACGGACTACGAGCAGTACTTC; CDR3aa: CSVGTDYEQYF
v_gene: TRBV5-5; abundance: many; j_gene: TRBJ2-5; d_gene: TRBD2; CDR3nt: TGTGCCAGCAGCTTGGTTTCGTGGGAGGGTGCGGAGACCCAGTACTTC; CDR3aa: CASSLVSWEGAETQYF
v_gene: TRBV29-1; abundance: .; j_gene: TRBJ2-2; d_gene: .; CDR3nt: TGCAGCGTTAGGGACACGTATGCGAACACCGGGGAGCTGTTTTTT; CDR3aa: CSVRDTYANTGELFF
v_gene: TRBV5-4; abundance: .; j_gene: TRBJ2-7; d_gene: TRBD1; CDR3nt: TGTGCCAGCAGCTACACCCGGGACAGGAAAAAATACGAGCAGTACTTC; CDR3aa: CASSYTRDRKKYEQYF
v_gene: TRBV28; abundance: .; j_gene: TRBJ2-1; d_gene: TRBD1; CDR3nt: TGTGCCAGCAGTCCTCGGGGGACAGGGCGATCCTACAATGAGCAGTTCTTC; CDR3aa: CASSPRGTGRSYNEQFF
v_gene: TRBV7-2; abundance: many; j_gene: TRBJ2-1; d_gene: .; CDR3nt: TGTGCCAGCAGCTTAGACCGGTCCTACAATGAGCAGTTCTTC; CDR3aa: CASSLDRSYNEQFF
v_gene: TRBV11-2; abundance: .; j_gene: TRBJ2-5; d_gene: .; CDR3nt: TGTGCCAGCAGCTTAGAGTTAGTACAAGAGACCCAGTACTTC; CDR3aa: CASSLELVQETQYF
v_gene: TRBV7-3; abundance: .; j_gene: TRBJ2-1; d_gene: TRBD2; CDR3nt: TGTGCCAGCAGCCGGACTAGCTTCTACAATGAGCAGTTCTTC; CDR3aa: CASSRTSFYNEQFF
v_gene: TRBV6-1; abundance: .; j_gene: TRBJ2-3; d_gene: .; CDR3nt: TGTGCCATCAGTGAGTCGGCTGGGGGGCAGAGCACAGATACGCAGTATTTT; CDR3aa: CAISESAGGQSTDTQYF
v_gene: TRBV5-1; abundance: .; j_gene: TRBJ2-7; d_gene: TRBD2; CDR3nt: TGCGCCAGCAGCCCAAATAGACTAGCGGAGACCTACGAGCAGTACTTC; CDR3aa: CASSPNRLAETYEQYF
v_gene: TRBV27; abundance: .; j_gene: TRBJ1-1; d_gene: .; CDR3nt: TGTGCCAGCAGTTTATCGGCAGCAACCCCGAACACTGAAGCTTTCTTT; CDR3aa: CASSLSAATPNTEAFF
v_gene: TRBV4-1; abundance: .; j_gene: TRBJ1-4; d_gene: TRBD1; CDR3nt: TGCGCCAGCAGCCAACAGGACAGGGGTAATGAAAAACTGTTTTTT; CDR3aa: CASSQQDRGNEKLFF
v_gene: TRBV7-9; abundance: .; j_gene: TRBJ2-1; d_gene: TRBD1; CDR3nt: TGTGCCAGCCGCGGCCAGGGGGTCAACAATGAGCAGTTCTTC; CDR3aa: CASRGQGVNNEQFF
v_gene: TRBV6-1; abundance: .; j_gene: TRBJ2-7; d_gene: .; CDR3nt: TGTGCCAGCAGTGGGCGTAAGGGGAACATACTTTACGAGCAGTACTTC; CDR3aa: CASSGRKGNILYEQYF
v_gene: TRBV5-1; abundance: .; j_gene: TRBJ2-6; d_gene: .; CDR3nt: TGCGCCAGCAGCTTGGCGGGGATTACTGGGGCCAACGTCCTGACTTTC; CDR3aa: CASSLAGITGANVLTF
v_gene: TRBV6-1; abundance: few; j_gene: TRBJ2-5; d_gene: .; CDR3nt: TGTGCCAGCAGTGGGGGTTTGGAGGAGACCCAGTACTTC; CDR3aa: CASSGGLEETQYF
v_gene: TRBV11-2; abundance: .; j_gene: TRBJ2-5; d_gene: .; CDR3nt: TGTGCCAGCAGATCGGGGACGGGGATGGAGACCCAGTACTTC; CDR3aa: CASRSGTGMETQYF
v_gene: TRBV19; abundance: .; j_gene: TRBJ2-7; d_gene: .; CDR3nt: TGTGCCAGTAGTATAGCGGGGCTGATGGACTACGAGCAGTACTTC; CDR3aa: CASSIAGLMDYEQYF